A selection of T cell receptor beta chains follows, all from one sample in a study of tissue T cells after allogeneic stem cell transplantation. The data were produced by immunoSEQ multiplex PCR, yet TCRdb's version contains in-frame clones alone and is incomplete. The sample records 26,000 or so clones, less than 95% being singletons. The sample consisted of blood, taken before transplantation. These receptors were collected from a male donor at least 60 years old who later had graft-versus-host disease after an allogeneic stem cell transplant. Both conserved end residues are part of each CDR3. The D gene is left open where the match is weak. Not every row has a clone size; where given, it reads once, few, many or a size class.

TRBD1 | TRBJ1-5 | NA | TRBV3-1/TRBV3-2 | CASSQGQGKNQPQHF | TGTGCCAGCAGCCAAGGACAGGGAAAGAATCAGCCCCAGCATTTT
NA | TRBJ2-7 | NA | TRBV2 | CASSWGDMSYEQYF | TGTGCCAGCTCGTGGGGGGACATGTCCTACGAGCAGTACTTC
NA | TRBJ1-1 | NA | TRBV10-3 | CAISENRDSNTEAFF | TGTGCCATCAGTGAGAACAGGGACTCGAACACTGAAGCTTTCTTT
NA | TRBJ2-1 | NA | TRBV7-5 | CVRSSSYRDRADNEQFF | TGTGTCAGAAGCTCCAGTTACCGGGACAGGGCGGACAATGAGCAGTTCTTC
TRBD2 | TRBJ2-5 | medium-sized | TRBV19 | CASSISGNRQETQYF | TGTGCCAGTAGTATCAGCGGGAATAGGCAAGAGACCCAGTACTTC
TRBD1 | TRBJ1-1 | once | TRBV18 | CASSEGQGSEAFF | TGTGCCAGCTCTGAAGGACAGGGCTCTGAAGCTTTCTTT
TRBD2 | TRBJ2-7 | NA | TRBV25-1 | CASSFSGGYEQYF | TGTGCCAGCAGTTTTTCGGGGGGGTACGAGCAGTACTTC
TRBD1 | TRBJ2-3 | once | TRBV5-4 | CASSFPGQGADTQYF | TGTGCCAGCAGCTTCCCGGGACAGGGGGCAGATACGCAGTATTTT
TRBD2 | TRBJ2-7 | NA | TRBV20-1 | CSASKREVRGPWSYEQYF | TGCAGTGCCAGTAAGCGGGAGGTAAGAGGACCGTGGTCCTACGAGCAGTACTTC
NA | TRBJ2-7 | NA | TRBV2 | CASSEKASSYEQYF | TGTGCCAGCAGTGAAAAGGCTTCGTCCTACGAGCAGTACTTC
TRBD2 | TRBJ2-2 | NA | TRBV11-2 | CASRPLAGGRTGELFF | TGTGCCAGCAGACCACTAGCGGGGGGACGGACCGGGGAGCTGTTTTTT
NA | TRBJ1-6 | NA | TRBV6-2/TRBV6-3 | CASSYTTANSPLHF | TGTGCCAGCAGTTACACGACAGCCAATTCACCCCTCCACTTT
TRBD2 | TRBJ2-7 | once | TRBV5-4 | CASSPGLAGGRPSYEQYF | TGTGCCAGCAGCCCGGGACTAGCGGGAGGCCGACCATCCTACGAGCAGTACTTC
NA | TRBJ2-2 | NA | TRBV15 | CATSRSPTGELFF | TGTGCCACCAGCAGATCCCCGACCGGGGAGCTGTTTTTT
NA | TRBJ1-4 | once | TRBV5-1 | CASSTGHSLNEKLFF | TGCGCCAGCAGCACCGGACACAGCCTTAATGAAAAACTGTTTTTT
NA | TRBJ2-5 | NA | TRBV5-1 | CASSRPPSVGETQYF | TGCGCCAGCAGCCGCCCTCCTAGCGTAGGGGAGACCCAGTACTTC
TRBD1 | TRBJ1-2 | NA | TRBV9 | CASSVGLPDRAVGGYTF | TGTGCCAGCAGCGTAGGTCTTCCCGACAGGGCGGTAGGGGGCTACACCTTC
NA | TRBJ2-1 | NA | TRBV12-5 | CASGFGTEQFF | TGTGCTAGTGGTTTCGGGACAGAGCAGTTCTTC
NA | TRBJ2-5 | NA | TRBV11-2 | CASAGIEETQYF | TGTGCCAGCGCCGGGATTGAAGAGACCCAGTACTTC
NA | TRBJ2-1 | NA | TRBV19 | CASSRREHYNEQFF | TGTGCCAGTAGTAGGAGGGAGCACTACAATGAGCAGTTCTTC
NA | TRBJ2-7 | NA | TRBV2 | CASKELIGSHEQYF | TGTGCCAGCAAGGAATTAATTGGCAGCCACGAGCAGTACTTC
NA | TRBJ2-1 | NA | TRBV9 | CASSVVGYSYNEQFF | TGTGCCAGCAGCGTAGTAGGGTATTCTTACAATGAGCAGTTCTTC
NA | TRBJ2-7 | NA | TRBV12-3/TRBV12-4 | CASSIRYEQYF | TGTGCCAGCAGCATCCGCTACGAGCAGTACTTC
NA | TRBJ1-4 | NA | TRBV10-3 | CAISDGLQGGANEKLFF | TGTGCCATCAGTGACGGCCTACAGGGTGGAGCTAATGAAAAACTGTTTTTT
NA | TRBJ1-4 | NA | TRBV7-9 | CASSPYYSWDQNEKLFF | TGTGCCAGCAGCCCATACTACTCCTGGGACCAAAATGAAAAACTGTTTTTT
NA | TRBJ2-6 | NA | TRBV24-1 | CATSDFSSGANVLTF | TGTGCCACCAGTGATTTTTCCTCTGGGGCCAACGTCCTGACTTTC